This is a list of T cell receptor beta chains from one sample in a study of graft-versus-host responses after intestinal transplantation. These receptors are not linked to any known antigen. TCRdb keeps only in-frame clones here, not all; method: immunoSEQ multiplex PCR. The table shows tens of thousands of clones, with around 90% occurring only once. Here the sequenced sample was unstimulated CD8+ T cells sorted from spleen or lymph node cells, taken before intestinal transplant. The source of these receptors is a human donor who received an intestinal transplant. Both conserved end residues are part of each CDR3. Each record gives: J gene, clone size, V gene, D gene, CDR3 DNA, CDR3 protein. The D gene is left open where the match is weak. Clone sizes are given selectively: once, few, many, or a class where the clone is expanded.

>TRBJ2-5|.|TRBV5-6|.
TGTGCCAGCAGCTTGTGGAGACCCGAAGAGACCCAGTACTTC
CASSLWRPEETQYF
>TRBJ1-6|.|TRBV5-5|.
TGTGCCAGCAGCTTGTGGGAGTCACCCCTCCACTTT
CASSLWESPLHF
>TRBJ2-1|.|TRBV10-3|.
TGTGCCACCTCTAAGGGGGGGGCCTACAATGAGCAGTTCTTC
CATSKGGAYNEQFF
>TRBJ2-7|.|TRBV19|TRBD2
TGTGCCAGTAGTATTGGGACTACCTACGAGCAGTACTTC
CASSIGTTYEQYF
>TRBJ2-1|few|TRBV5-6|.
TGTGCCAGCAGCTTGTCCGGACATGATAAGTTCTTC
CASSLSGHDKFF
>TRBJ1-1|.|TRBV5-1|.
TGCGCCAGCAGCCCTTGGGGGGGATTCACTGAAGCTTTCTTT
CASSPWGGFTEAFF
>TRBJ2-7|.|TRBV6-1|.
TGTGCCAGCAGTGATCGGGGTAACGAGCAGTACTTC
CASSDRGNEQYF
>TRBJ1-2|.|TRBV29-1|TRBD1
TGCAGCGTTGACCAAGTTACAGGGGTATATGGCTACACCTTC
CSVDQVTGVYGYTF
>TRBJ2-3|.|TRBV10-3|TRBD2
TGTGCCATCAGTGCACCTAGCGGGGGGGTCACTAGCACAGATACGCAGTATTTT
CAISAPSGGVTSTDTQYF
>TRBJ1-1|.|TRBV19|TRBD1
TGTGCCAGTAGTATAGCGGCAGGGACAGCTGAAGCTTTCTTT
CASSIAAGTAEAFF
>TRBJ1-1|few|TRBV2|.
TGTGCCAGCAGTGAAGTGGGGCGGAAGAACACTGAAGCTTTCTTT
CASSEVGRKNTEAFF
>TRBJ2-7|once|TRBV11-2|TRBD1
TGTGCCAGCAGCACTGGACAGGGAGGCGAGCAGTACTTC
CASSTGQGGEQYF
>TRBJ1-2|.|TRBV7-9|TRBD1
TGTGCCAGCAGCCTGGGACAGGGGAATGGCTACACCTTC
CASSLGQGNGYTF
>TRBJ1-2|.|TRBV9|.
TGTGCCAGCAGCTCCCAGCAGGGGCTTGGCTATGGCTACACCTTC
CASSSQQGLGYGYTF
>TRBJ2-1|.|TRBV27|.
TGTGCCAGCAGGGCGGGCTTGGGGGAGCAGTTCTTC
CASRAGLGEQFF
>TRBJ1-6|.|TRBV19|TRBD1
TGTGCCAGTAACCAGGGACAGGGGGGTTCACCCCTCCACTTT
CASNQGQGGSPLHF
>TRBJ1-1|.|TRBV5-6|.
TGTGCCAGCAGCTTGGCCGGGGTACCTTTCGTGAACACTGAAGCTTTCTTT
CASSLAGVPFVNTEAFF
>TRBJ2-7|.|TRBV10-2|.
TGCGCCAGCAGCCTGACACCCTATGAGCAGTACTTC
CASSLTPYEQYF
>TRBJ2-2|.|TRBV7-8|TRBD1
TGTGCCAGCAGCTTATGGACAGGGGGAATTACCGAAGAGCTGTTTTTT
CASSLWTGGITEELFF
>TRBJ1-5|.|TRBV15|.
TGTGCCACCAGCAGAGATAGTGGGGGCTTTGAGCCCCAGCATTTT
CATSRDSGGFEPQHF
>TRBJ1-6|.|TRBV5-5|.
TGTGCCAGCAGCTTGATAGGGCGTGGGGCTCTTGATTCACCCCTCCACTTT
CASSLIGRGALDSPLHF
>TRBJ2-1|.|TRBV9|TRBD2
TGTGCCAGCAGCGTAGATGGGACTAGCGGGAATGAGCAGTTCTTC
CASSVDGTSGNEQFF
>TRBJ1-2|once|TRBV9|.
TGTGCCAGCAGCGTGGGGGGGACGGGCTACACCTTC
CASSVGGTGYTF
>TRBJ2-7|.|TRBV13|TRBD1
TGTGCCAGCAGCGCGGACAGGGTAGGCGAGCAGTACTTC
CASSADRVGEQYF
>TRBJ2-4|.|TRBV12-5|TRBD1
TGTGCTAGTGGCTTAGGACAGGTTAAAAACATTCAGTACTTC
CASGLGQVKNIQYF
>TRBJ2-3|.|TRBV9|.
TGTGCCAGCAGCGTACAAGGGGCCCGCACAGATACGCAGTATTTT
CASSVQGARTDTQYF
>TRBJ1-2|.|TRBV4-1|.
TGCGCCAGCAGAGGGGCTAACTATGGCTACACCTTC
CASRGANYGYTF
>TRBJ2-2|.|TRBV10-1|TRBD2
TGCGCCGGGCCTAGCAGCGGGGGGAAAAACACCGGGGAGCTGTTTTTT
CAGPSSGGKNTGELFF
>TRBJ2-7|.|TRBV13|TRBD1
TGTGCCAGCAGCTTACCCGACAGGGGGGTCTACGAGCAGTACTTC
CASSLPDRGVYEQYF
>TRBJ2-1|.|TRBV9|TRBD1
TGTGCCAGCAGCGCTGCCGCAGGGGGTCCCTACAATGAGCAGTTCTTC
CASSAAAGGPYNEQFF
>TRBJ2-1|.|TRBV9|.
TGTGCCAGCAGCGTAGGCGGGGGCCACAATGAGCAGTTCTTC
CASSVGGGHNEQFF
>TRBJ2-2|.|TRBV9|.
TGTGCCAGCAGCGTAGCGCAGGGGCCGAACACCGGGGAGCTGTTTTTT
CASSVAQGPNTGELFF
>TRBJ1-1|.|TRBV9|.
TGTGCCAGCAGCGCGGGGGGCACCTCGAACACTGAAGCTTTCTTT
CASSAGGTSNTEAFF
>TRBJ2-1|.|TRBV12-5|.
TGTGCTAGCCCGAGGGCCGACAATGAGCAGTTCTTC
CASPRADNEQFF
>TRBJ1-1|.|TRBV13|.
TGTGCCAGCAGCTTAGAGCCAGGGGTTGGGGAAGCTTTCTTT
CASSLEPGVGEAFF
>TRBJ2-1|.|TRBV7-3|TRBD1
TGTGCCAGCAGCCCGACGACAGGGACGAAGGGTGAGCAGTTCTTC
CASSPTTGTKGEQFF
>TRBJ2-7|.|TRBV18|.
TGTGCCAGCTCACCATTCCCCGGACAAGAACCCTCCTACGAGCAGTACTTC
CASSPFPGQEPSYEQYF
>TRBJ2-3|.|TRBV10-3|.
TGTGCCATCAGTGAAGGGCTAGCTCGTTCAGATACGCAGTATTTT
CAISEGLARSDTQYF
>TRBJ1-2|.|TRBV29-1|.
TGCAGCGTTGTAGGTACTACCAAAGATAACTATGGCTACACCTTC
CSVVGTTKDNYGYTF
>TRBJ2-1|few|TRBV5-6|TRBD2
TGTGCCAGCAGCTGGGGGGCTAGCGGGGGGTGGTCGGATGAGCAGTTCTTC
CASSWGASGGWSDEQFF
>TRBJ1-4|.|TRBV4-1|TRBD1
TGCGCCAGCAGCCTTATGGACAGGGAGGGCGAAAAACTGTTTTTT
CASSLMDREGEKLFF